These 31 T cell receptor beta chains originate from one sample sequenced in a study of T-cell reconstitution after alpha-beta-depleted transplantation in children. Using unique molecular identifiers, the investigators prepared the TCRbeta library. MiXCR, applied by TCRdb to the PCR reads, yields one record per CDR3 protein. The table includes 600,000 or so distinct CDR3 sequences, more than 20% detected once. This sample comprised PBMCs, mostly from graft donor cells, obtained 360 days after TCRalphabeta/CD19-depleted stem cell transplant. The source of these receptors is a boy under three years old who had a stem cell transplant for acute myeloid leukemia, so the T cells may come from the graft donor.

The gene calls are TRBV28 and TRBJ1-3; D is ambiguous. V lost 5 bases and J 0 bases, leaving 14 bases between the germline ends. The CDR3 runs to 16 residues. CDR1 and CDR2 (germline): MDHEN, SYDVKM. The CDR3 DNA is TGTGCCAGCAGTCCACCGGACCTCACCTCTGGAAACACCATATATTTT. Its protein product is CASSPPDLTSGNTIYF.

This clonotype was counted at least ten times. The rearrangement links TRBV3-1 to TRBJ1-1; weak D call: TRBD1 (6 bases). Looked up from germline, CDR1 is LGHDT and CDR2 is YNNKEL (reference sequence). Trimming removed 3 bases at V and 1 base at J, with 12 bases between. CDR3 length: 15 amino acids. The CDR3 is CASSHGDTKNTEAFF. In nucleotides, the CDR3 is TGTGCCAGCAGCCATGGGGACACAAAGAACACTGAAGCTTTCTTT.

This clonotype has a count of ten or more. The chain recombines TRBV25-1 with TRBJ2-3; perhaps TRBD1 as D (6 bases). The germline V gene has CDR1 MGHDK and CDR2 SYGVNS. The CDR3 runs to 14 residues. The germline V and J ends were trimmed by 5 bases and 5 bases, with 14 bases remaining between them. The CDR3 DNA reads TGTGCCAGCAGTCTTACTCCAGGGGAAGATACGCAGTATTTT. It yields the protein CASSLTPGEDTQYF.

V usage is TRBV10-3 and J usage is TRBJ2-7; D is unresolved. V shed 3 bases and J shed 2 bases, with 8 bases lying between them. This CDR3 comprises 13 residues. CDR1 ENHRY and CDR2 SYGVKD come from the germline V gene. The CDR3 sequence: CAISEAGAYEQYF. CDR3 nucleotides: TGTGCCATCAGTGAAGCCGGAGCCTACGAGCAGTACTTC.

This clonotype has only a few counts. This sequence joins TRBV6-2 or TRBV6-3 and TRBJ2-6; tentatively, D is TRBD2 (6 bases). The CDR3 contains 17 residues. Trimming cost V 4 bases and J 0 bases, with 13 bases left between them. CDR1 MNHEY and CDR2 SVGEGT come from the germline V gene. CDR3 residues: CASSSGLLSSGANVLTF. The CDR3 DNA reads TGTGCCAGCAGTTCGGGACTGTTGAGCTCTGGGGCCAACGTCCTGACTTTC.

The V call is TRBV20-1, the J call TRBJ2-1; TRBD2 matches 8 bases. The CDR3 covers 15 residues. Losses at the gene ends were 7 bases for V and 3 bases for J; bases not matched to a gene: 11. Germline V gene lookup returns CDR1 DFQATT and CDR2 SNEGSKA (reference sequence). This chain's CDR3 is CSGKIGGGNYNEQFF. As DNA, the CDR3 is TGCAGTGGCAAGATCGGGGGGGGGAACTACAATGAGCAGTTCTTC.

The chain has TRBV5-5 and TRBJ2-3; TRBD1 might be the D (6 bases). Germline CDR1 reads SGHKS; CDR2 reads YYEKEE (reference sequence). Trimming removed 7 bases at V and 6 bases at J, with 15 bases between. The CDR3 totals 13 residues. The CDR3 spells CASGSRGLDTQYF. As DNA, the CDR3 is TGTGCCAGCGGTTCCAGGGGTTTGGATACGCAGTATTTT.

This clonotype showed up just a few times. This chain connects TRBV7-2 to TRBJ2-1; D not resolved. V was pared by 5 bases and J by 8 bases, with 10 bases between. This CDR3 has 12 amino acids. Germline assignment: CDR1 SGHTA and CDR2 FQGNSA. The CDR3 bases are TGTGCCAGCAGCCCCCGTTTCGATGAGCAGTTCTTC. This codes for CASSPRFDEQFF.

This clonotype came up many times. The genes are TRBV6-5 and TRBJ2-1; D not resolved. Trimming shortened V by 2 bases and J by 0 bases, and 17 bases separated the two germline ends. Germline CDR1 is MNHEY and CDR2 is SVGAGI. CDR3 length: 18 residues. The CDR3 reads CASSYLPMARSSYNEQFF. CDR3 DNA: TGTGCCAGCAGTTACCTCCCCATGGCTAGAAGCTCCTACAATGAGCAGTTCTTC.

This chain connects TRBV6-2 or TRBV6-3 to TRBJ2-7; D is undetermined. The CDR3 length is 14 residues. V lost 0 bases, J lost 2 bases, and 8 bases lay in between. Germline V gives CDR1 MNHEY, CDR2 SVGEGT. The CDR3 nucleotides are TGTGCCAGCAGTTACTCTGGGCGTCCCTACGAGCAGTACTTC. Its translation is CASSYSGRPYEQYF.

The chain is built from TRBV12-3 or TRBV12-4 and TRBJ1-1; D not resolved. Trimming removed 3 bases from V and 5 bases from J, with 10 bases in between. The CDR3 covers 13 residues. The CDR3 is CASSFREATEAFF. DNA of the CDR3: TGTGCCAGCAGTTTTAGGGAGGCAACTGAAGCTTTCTTT.

This clonotype was counted a single time. V usage is TRBV6-5 and J usage is TRBJ2-6; D unclear. Germline lookup yields CDR1 MNHEY and CDR2 SVGAGI. This CDR3 contains 16 residues. V lost 0 bases, J lost 1 base, and 7 bases lay in between. For the CDR3, the DNA is TGTGCCAGCAGTTACTCTGGTCGGTCTGGGGCCAACGTCCTGACTTTC. Translated: CASSYSGRSGANVLTF.

This clonotype was counted many times. The chain links TRBV20-1 to TRBJ2-3, with 7 positions matching TRBD2. Germline V CDR1 and CDR2: DFQATT, SNEGSKA (reference sequence). V gave up 6 bases and J gave up 0 bases; unmatched junction bases: 6. The CDR3 is 14 residues long. The DNA of the CDR3 is TGCAGTGCCCCGCCCGGGGGGAGCACAGATACGCAGTATTTT. It specifies CSAPPGGSTDTQYF.

This clonotype was seen repeatedly, ten times or more. The rearrangement links TRBV5-1 to TRBJ2-5, with D possibly matching TRBD2 (5 bases). Germline-derived CDR1 and CDR2 are SGHRS and YFSETQ. Trimming cost V 2 bases and J 5 bases, with 10 bases left between them. This CDR3 region has 13 residues. In DNA form, the CDR3 reads TGCGCCAGCAGCTTATCGGGGATGGAGACCCAGTACTTC. Translated: CASSLSGMETQYF.

This clonotype appeared a few times. The rearrangement links TRBV29-1 to TRBJ1-2; TRBD1 matches at 11 bases. This CDR3 spans 13 amino acids. Per germline, CDR1 SQVTM and CDR2 ANQGSEA. The V and J ends lost 5 bases and 8 bases, in that order; junction bases with no gene match: 7. Written as DNA, the CDR3 is TGCAGCGTTACCGGGACAGGGGGTAAAGGCTACACCTTC. Its protein product is CSVTGTGGKGYTF.

The V and J genes are TRBV15 and TRBJ2-1; D tentatively fits TRBD1 or TRBD2 (7 bases each). The ends were cut back, 9 bases at V and 2 bases at J, with 14 bases in the middle. CDR3 length: 14 residues. Germline V gene data show CDR1 as LNHNV and CDR2 as YYDKDF (reference sequence). CDR3 DNA sequence: TGTGCCACTCAGCGGGACAGCCCCTACAATGAGCAGTTCTTC. Translated, it gives CATQRDSPYNEQFF.

The chain recombines TRBV7-9 with TRBJ1-1, with no clear D. Germline CDR1 is SEHNR and CDR2 is FQNEAQ (reference sequence). Trimming took off 5 bases at V and 5 bases at J, with 18 bases between the two ends. The CDR3 loop spans 15 amino acids. The CDR3 DNA sequence: TGTGCCAGCAGCCGGGAACTTCCCTGGGGAACTGAAGCTTTCTTT. It translates to CASSRELPWGTEAFF.

In the case of this clonotype: At one end, the junction sequence differs from germline, possibly due to a read error. The V call is TRBV10-3, the J call TRBJ2-5, with 7 nucleotides matching TRBD1. The CDR3 extends over 14 amino acids. From germline, CDR1 is ENHRY and CDR2 SYGVKD. As DNA, the CDR3 is TGTACCATCCAGCCCGACAGGGTTCAAGAGACCCAGTACTTC. This translates into CTIQPDRVQETQYF.

The genes are TRBV7-9 and TRBJ1-1; 9 positions match TRBD1. Losses at the gene ends were 4 bases for V and 6 bases for J; bases not matched to a gene: 6. Germline V gives CDR1 SEHNR, CDR2 FQNEAQ (reference sequence). This CDR3 is built from 14 residues. CDR3 DNA sequence: TGTGCCAGCAGCTGGGACAGGGTTTTTCCTGAAGCTTTCTTT. Translating it yields CASSWDRVFPEAFF.

The sample holds a few counts of this clonotype. This rearrangement joins TRBV15 to TRBJ2-7; possibly TRBD2 for D (6 bases). The CDR3 spans 14 residues. V shed 5 bases and J shed 6 bases, with 17 bases lying between them. Germline V gene sequence: CDR1 LNHNV, CDR2 YYDKDF (reference sequence). CDR3 sequence: CATSSGLLEAEQYV. DNA of the CDR3: TGTGCCACCAGCTCAGGACTACTTGAGGCCGAGCAGTACGTC.

This clonotype was counted many times. This rearrangement joins TRBV7-2 to TRBJ2-3; D remains unclear. This CDR3 spans 14 amino acids. Germline V gives CDR1 SGHTA, CDR2 FQGNSA. The V end was cut by 1 base, the J end by 4 bases, with 9 bases between. The CDR3 region is CASSLDRFADTQYF. CDR3 nucleotide sequence: TGTGCCAGCAGCTTAGATCGGTTCGCAGATACGCAGTATTTT.

This rearrangement joins TRBV29-1 to TRBJ1-4; D not resolved. The V gene's germline CDR1 is SQVTM and CDR2 ANQGSEA. The CDR3 runs 15 residues. V lost 0 bases, J lost 5 bases, and 13 bases lay in between. DNA for the CDR3: TGCAGCGTTGAAGATCAAGGTTCCCCCAATGAAAAACTGTTTTTT. Protein sequence: CSVEDQGSPNEKLFF.

Notes on this clonotype: A much bigger clone sits one base away, suggesting this may be a read error. The chain carries TRBV20-1 and TRBJ2-7, with D perhaps matching TRBD1 (6 bases). The length of the CDR3 is 15 residues. Germline-derived CDR1 and CDR2 are DFQATT and SNEGSKA (reference sequence). The DNA for the CDR3 is TGCAGTGCTAGGTCCGCCAAGCAGGGGTCCTACAAGCAGTACTTC. It is translated as CSARSAKQGSYKQYF.

The rearrangement joins TRBV7-2 to TRBJ2-5; D perhaps matches TRBD1 (6 bases). Deletions cut 3 bases from V and 8 bases from J, with 22 bases between. Germline V gene data show CDR1 as SGHTA and CDR2 as FQGNSA. This CDR3 is built from 16 residues. CDR3 amino acids: CASSLQHLTGEGTQYF. The CDR3 DNA reads TGTGCCAGCAGCTTGCAGCATCTGACAGGAGAAGGAACCCAGTACTTC.

This chain connects TRBV6-5 to TRBJ2-1, with TRBD2 matching over 8 bases. The germline V gene encodes CDR1 MNHEY and CDR2 SVGAGI. V was clipped by 4 bases and J by 5 bases; unmatched bases: 10. The CDR3 totals 16 residues. The CDR3 nucleotides are TGTGCCAGCAGTTCGAATGCGGGGGGTTCCCACAATGAGCAGTTCTTC. It is translated as CASSSNAGGSHNEQFF.

This clonotype occurred many times. J is TRBJ2-3 and V is TRBV20-1; no reliable D call. CDR1 and CDR2 from the germline V gene are DFQATT and SNEGSKA (reference sequence). The V gene lost 2 bases and the J gene lost 0 bases, with 9 bases spanning the gap. The CDR3 has 14 amino acids. The CDR3 region has the DNA TGCAGTGCTAGAAGCGTTACTAGCACAGATACGCAGTATTTT. Translation gives CSARSVTSTDTQYF.

The rearrangement joins TRBV7-2 to TRBJ2-7, with TRBD2 identical over 9 bases. The CDR3 has 14 amino acids. Germline CDR1 reads SGHTA; CDR2 reads FQGNSA. The trim removed 8 bases at V and 4 bases at J, leaving 9 bases unmatched. The CDR3 nucleotides read TGTGCCAGCTCTCTTAGTACTAGCGGGTACGAGCAGTACGTC. Its translation: CASSLSTSGYEQYV.

This clonotype was found many times. The chain joins TRBV12-3 or TRBV12-4 to TRBJ2-5; possibly TRBD2 for D (5 bases). The CDR3 has 15 amino acids. Trimming took 7 bases from V and 5 from J, leaving 20 bases between them. The CDR3 protein is CASKEDGPPGETQYF. CDR3 sequence (DNA): TGTGCCAGCAAGGAGGACGGGCCCCCCGGTGAGACCCAGTACTTC.

This clonotype was recorded many times. The J gene is TRBJ2-1, the V gene TRBV29-1, with a tentative D call TRBD1 (6 bases). The CDR3 has 13 amino acids. Between the trimmed V and J ends, which lost 5 bases and 4 bases, there was a span of 12 bases. The germline V gene has CDR1 SQVTM and CDR2 ANQGSEA. This chain's CDR3 is CSVTEDSYNEQFF. CDR3 DNA: TGCAGCGTTACCGAGGACAGTTACAATGAGCAGTTCTTC.

The rearrangement joins TRBV29-1 to TRBJ2-1; D remains ambiguous. This CDR3 contains 13 residues. Trimming took off 2 bases at V and 5 bases at J, with 10 bases between the two ends. Germline assignment: CDR1 SQVTM and CDR2 ANQGSEA. CDR3 in amino acids: CSVETDGHNEQFF. CDR3 in DNA: TGCAGCGTTGAAACGGACGGCCACAATGAGCAGTTCTTC.

This clonotype occurred a few times. The chain combines TRBV3-1 with TRBJ1-1; D gene uncertain. Germline assignment: CDR1 LGHDT and CDR2 YNNKEL (reference sequence). The CDR3 spans 14 residues. With 3 bases removed from V and 1 base from J, the gap between germline ends came to 9 bases. The CDR3 bases are TGTGCCAGCAGCCAGGTTCGGGGGAACACTGAAGCTTTCTTT. It is translated as CASSQVRGNTEAFF.